What follows describes a single T cell receptor (beta chain). What it binds is not known. This specimen includes other DNA sequences encoding the same CDR3. The data were obtained in a study of shared clonotypes between healthy human individuals. Study-wide context: The people who gave samples were a couple of women and three men aged 18 to 49. Study-wide results and limits: Among four donors, roughly 5.4% of naive CD4 clonotypes were found in common. Sampling included only blood; tissue repertoires likely differ.

The sorted-subset replicate PCRs were given 200 ng DNA, which is roughly 30,000 T cell genomes. Here immunoSEQ multiplex PCR was the method, and the copy in TCRdb shows in-frame clones only, minus some. The sample yields 1.5 million to 2.5 million clones, about 95% seen once. Naive CD8 cells comprised CD45RO-negative, CCR7-positively selected cells, excluding terminally differentiated effector memory CD45RA+ cells. The sequenced sample consisted of naive CD8+ T cells sorted from blood. This sequence originates from a man between 18 and 29 years old in good health.

CDR3 DNA sequence: TGCAGCGTGAGGACAGGCTTATACGAGCAGTACTTC. As protein: CSVRTGLYEQYF. The chain has TRBV29-1 and TRBJ2-7; 7 nucleotides align to TRBD1. Germline CDR1 is SQVTM and CDR2 is ANQGSEA. The CDR3 totals 12 residues. V was clipped by 6 bases and J by 4 bases; unmatched bases: 6.